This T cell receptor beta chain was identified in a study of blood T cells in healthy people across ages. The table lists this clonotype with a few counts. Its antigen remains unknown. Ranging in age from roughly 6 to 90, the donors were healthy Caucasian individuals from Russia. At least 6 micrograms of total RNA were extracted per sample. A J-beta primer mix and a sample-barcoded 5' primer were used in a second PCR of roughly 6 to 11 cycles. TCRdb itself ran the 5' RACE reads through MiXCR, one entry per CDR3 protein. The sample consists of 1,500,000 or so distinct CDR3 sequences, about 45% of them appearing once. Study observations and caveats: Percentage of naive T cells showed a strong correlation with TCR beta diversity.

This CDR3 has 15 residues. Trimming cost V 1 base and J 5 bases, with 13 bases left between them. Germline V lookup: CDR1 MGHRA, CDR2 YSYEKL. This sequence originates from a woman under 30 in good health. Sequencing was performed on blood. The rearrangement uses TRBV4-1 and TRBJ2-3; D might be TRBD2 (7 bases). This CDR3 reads CASSQVAGAEDTQYF. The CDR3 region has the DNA TGCGCCAGCAGCCAAGTGGCGGGGGCGGAAGATACGCAGTATTTT.